This T cell receptor (beta chain) came from a study of Graves' ophthalmopathy and Graves' hyperthyroidism (dated 2018 in TCRdb). Broadly, across the study: Peripheral blood was collected at initial diagnosis, prior to any treatment. To tell Graves' ophthalmopathy apart from Graves' hyperthyroidism, and to predict which patients would progress to ophthalmopathy, the study relied on TCR beta repertoire signatures. In total, approximately 130 blood samples were TCR-sequenced: fewer than 50 ophthalmopathy, some 80 hyperthyroidism and roughly 17 hyperthyroidism-to-ophthalmopathy patients. To explore V-J signatures that distinguish ophthalmopathy from hyperthyroidism, a discovery set of roughly 98 patients was enrolled, made up of 40 to 45 with ophthalmopathy and around 60 with stable hyperthyroidism. An independent validation cohort was composed of roughly 18 hyperthyroidism patients and 17 patients who later progressed from hyperthyroidism to ophthalmopathy. In over 5 hyperthyroidism patients, the T-cell repertoire of thyroid tissue was compared with the T-cell repertoire of blood. Following sampling, methimazole starting at 30 mg daily was administered to hyperthyroidism patients, and high-dose intravenous methylprednisolone was administered to ophthalmopathy patients. The approximately 95 discovery patients were divided at random into training and test sets in a 7:3 ratio. The investigation overall reported the following: Most expanded thyroid clonotypes with a frequency above 0.001 also appeared in blood, which suggests that blood repertoires may reflect the immune response in the thyroid. In cross-validation, the 13-signature model distinguished ophthalmopathy from stable hyperthyroidism with just over 85% sensitivity and 81% to 82% specificity, while in the test set the corresponding values were around 79% and 71%. In validation, the model predicted ophthalmopathy progression with about 64% sensitivity and less than 80% specificity; some twelve predicted patients were CT-confirmed with GO in a median of about 6.1 months. Sample size was not predetermined statistically, and investigators were not blinded to group allocation.

A patient counted as having stable hyperthyroidism if there was no progression to ophthalmopathy within 18 months of follow-up. Hyperthyroidism patients were newly diagnosed, with disease duration under 2 months, and aged 18 to 65 years. Patients with other autoimmune diseases, uncontrolled infections, pregnancy or lactation were excluded. Diagnosis relied on clinical symptoms, serum thyroxine, TRAb, thyroid ultrasound and orbital computed tomography. Using Ficoll-Paque density gradient centrifugation, PBMCs were isolated from approximately 11 ml of fresh peripheral blood. Trizol reagent was used to extract the total RNA, and its quality was then checked on an Agilent 2100 Bioanalyzer. For repertoire sequencing, TCR beta CDR3 regions were amplified from RNA transcripts. The first round of RT-PCR was done with HTBI primers and the Qiagen OneStep RT-PCR kit, and was followed by a second round of multiplex PCR, then size selection and purification. Libraries were sequenced paired-end with 100 bp reads on an Illumina HiSeq2000. The original pipeline was this. SOAPnuke was used for read processing, and reads with adapters, uncalled bases, a mean Phred below 15, or no exact constant-primer or identifier match were discarded. COPE v1.2.5 was used to merge high-quality paired reads. Each unique nucleotide sequence was treated as a clonotype, and MiTCR v1.1 was used to align the clonotypes to the IMGT TRB V, D and J references. Analysis was restricted to V-J combinations with a frequency above 0.0001, which covered roughly 99% of repertoires. For each V-J combination, a TCR clonal expansion and chaos score was defined as the ratio of F50 clonal expansion to chaos observed in the TCRdist matrix. Welch's t-statistics and random forest were used to reduce the features to roughly 14 V-J combinations, which were then used as input to a naive Bayes classifier. Thyroid-blood repertoire similarity was quantified with the Morisita-Horn index. The raw public reads went through TCRdb reprocessing: fastp at Q25, MiXCR clone calling, in-frame beta chains kept. Each record represents a unique CDR3 protein, reported with the most common genes and DNA among its rows. None of the V and J calls come from the authors' own analysis; TCRdb made them. The table for this sample lists about 380,000 distinct CDR3 sequences; 15% of them were counted only once. The ten biggest clones cover roughly 7% of the sample.

A few counts support this clonotype. The antigen it binds to is not known. No clone much larger than this one lies a single base away; base qualities are absent. The material sequenced was peripheral blood. This TCR derives from a woman aged 18 to 35 with stable Graves' hyperthyroidism. Donor details come from another sample of the same person, matched by shared clones.

The sequenced DNA: TGCAGTGCTAGAGAGAACACTGCCGACAGGGGTAATCAGCCCCAGCATTTT. It is translated as CSARENTADRGNQPQHF. The sequence joins TRBV20-1 to TRBJ1-5, and TRBD1 matches 8 of the central bases. Based on the germline V gene (reference sequence), the CDR1 and CDR2 sequences are DFQATT and SNEGSKA. The CDR3 has 17 amino acids, counting the end cysteine and phenylalanine. Only CDR3 DNA remains: 51 bases, in frame from the first base. V trim: 0 bases; J trim: 4 bases; unmatched bases: 11.